One T cell receptor (beta chain) is described in this entry. Its specificity is not known. V dropped 5 bases and J dropped 3 bases, with 10 bases sitting between them. The CDR3 has 13 amino acids. CDR1 and CDR2 from the germline V gene are SGHTA and FQGTGA. A single record per CDR3 protein comes from TCRdb applying MiXCR to the 5' RACE reads. The sample has about 310,000 distinct CDR3 sequences; approximately 19% are singletons. The sample belongs to a study of T-cell memory formation after mild COVID-19. Study-level information: Clusters of TCRs were largely donor specific. Findings of the study overall: The study detected some responding clones in pre-infection memory, suggesting cross-reactive memory joined. Still unconfirmed is whether the second-wave clones peaking on day 37 recognized SARS-CoV-2.

The TCR sequence derives from a man between 18 and 29 years old who had mild COVID-19 (a few samples of this study predate the infection). Cell type and time point are not known. The material sequenced was PBMCs or a T cell subset sorted from them (not recorded which). The V gene is TRBV7-3, the J gene TRBJ1-1; D ambiguous. The CDR3 sequence is CASSHMRDTEAFF. The CDR3 DNA reads TGTGCCAGCAGCCATATGAGGGACACTGAAGCTTTCTTT.